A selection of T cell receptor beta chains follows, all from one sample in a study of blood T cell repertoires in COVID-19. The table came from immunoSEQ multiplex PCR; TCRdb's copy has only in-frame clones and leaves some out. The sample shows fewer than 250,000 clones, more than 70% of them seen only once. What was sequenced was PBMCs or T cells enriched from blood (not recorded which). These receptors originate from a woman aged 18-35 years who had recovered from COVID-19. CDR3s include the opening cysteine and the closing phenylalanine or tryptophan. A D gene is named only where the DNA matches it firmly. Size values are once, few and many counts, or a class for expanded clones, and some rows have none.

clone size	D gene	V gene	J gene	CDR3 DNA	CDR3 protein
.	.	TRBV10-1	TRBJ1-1	TGCGCCAGCAGACCTAACAGGGAATACACTGAAGCTTTCTTT	CASRPNREYTEAFF
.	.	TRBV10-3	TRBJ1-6	TGTGCCATCAGCGGAACAGGATACTCCTATAATTCACCCCTCCACTTT	CAISGTGYSYNSPLHF
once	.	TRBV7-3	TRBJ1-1	TGTGCCAGCAGCCAAGACAGAAACACTGAAGCTTTCTTT	CASSQDRNTEAFF
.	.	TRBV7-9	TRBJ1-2	TGTGCCAGCAGCCGACACTCGAACTATGGCTACACCTTC	CASSRHSNYGYTF
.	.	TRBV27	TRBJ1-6	TGTGCCAGCAGTTTAAAACAGGGCTCACCCCTCCACTTT	CASSLKQGSPLHF
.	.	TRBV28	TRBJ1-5	TGTGCCAGCCGACTACCGGGCCTAACTACAAAGAGCAATCAGCCCCAGCATTTT	CASRLPGLTTKSNQPQHF
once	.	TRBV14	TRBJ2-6	TGTGCCAGCAGCCCTGGCTCGGGGGCCAACGTCCTGACTTTC	CASSPGSGANVLTF
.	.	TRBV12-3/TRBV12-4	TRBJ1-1	TGTGCCAGCAGAAAAGACAGGAACACTGAAGCTTTCTTT	CASRKDRNTEAFF
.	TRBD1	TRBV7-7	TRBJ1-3	TGTGCCAGCAGCTCCGCAGGGGGGTCTGGAAACACCATATATTTT	CASSSAGGSGNTIYF
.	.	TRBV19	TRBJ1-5	TGTGCCAGTAGTATGAGGGATGGTGGCAATCAGCCCCAGCATTTT	CASSMRDGGNQPQHF
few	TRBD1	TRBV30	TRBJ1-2	TGTGCCTCCGCAGACAGGGTAGGCGGCTACACCTTC	CASADRVGGYTF
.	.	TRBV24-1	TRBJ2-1	TGTGCCACCAGTGATTTGGGGGGGGGCTTCAATGAGCAGTTCTTC	CATSDLGGGFNEQFF
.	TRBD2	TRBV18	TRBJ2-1	TGTGCCAGCTCACCACCACTAGCGTCGAGCTCCTACAATGAGCAGTTCTTC	CASSPPLASSSYNEQFF
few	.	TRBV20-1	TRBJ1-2	TGCAGTGCTAGCACTAACTATGGCTACACCTTC	CSASTNYGYTF
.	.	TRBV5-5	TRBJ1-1	TGTGCCAGCAGCCTATCGAAGAACACTGAAGCTTTCTTT	CASSLSKNTEAFF
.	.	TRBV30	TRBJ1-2	TGTGCCTGGAGTCCCGGACTTGGACCCGTCTACACCTTC	CAWSPGLGPVYTF
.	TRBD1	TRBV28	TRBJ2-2	TGTGCCAGCAGGGACACCGGGACAGGGGTCCCCGGGGAGCTGTTTTTT	CASRDTGTGVPGELFF
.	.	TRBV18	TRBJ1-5	TGTGCCAGCTCACCACAGGGGATAGGGCAGCCCCAGCATTTT	CASSPQGIGQPQHF
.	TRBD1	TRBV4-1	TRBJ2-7	TGCGCCAGCAGCCATGGGACAGGTAACTACGAGCAGTACTTC	CASSHGTGNYEQYF
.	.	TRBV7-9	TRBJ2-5	TGTGCCAGCAGCTCCCGGGAAATGTGGGAGACCCAGTACTTC	CASSSREMWETQYF
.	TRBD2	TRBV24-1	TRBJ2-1	TGTGCCACCAGTGACTCTACTACTAGCGGGGTCCGTTCGGAGCAGTTCTTC	CATSDSTTSGVRSEQFF
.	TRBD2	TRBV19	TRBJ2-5	TGTGCCAGTAGTATAGCGGGGGGTCAAGAGACCCAGTACTTC	CASSIAGGQETQYF
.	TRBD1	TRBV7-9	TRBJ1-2	TGTGCCAGCAACCCCGCAGGGGGCTCAGCTAACTATGGCTACACCTTC	CASNPAGGSANYGYTF
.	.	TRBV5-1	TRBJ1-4	TGCGCCAGCAGCCCGACGAGCGGGGATGAAAAACTGTTTTTT	CASSPTSGDEKLFF
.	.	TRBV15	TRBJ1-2	TGTGCCACCAGCAGGAAATACCGACAAAGTAATGGCTACACCTTC	CATSRKYRQSNGYTF
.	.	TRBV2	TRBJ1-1	TGTGCCAGCAGTGGGAGGGGCAACACTGAAGCTTTCTTT	CASSGRGNTEAFF
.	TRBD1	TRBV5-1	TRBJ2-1	TGCGCCAGCAGTTTGGAGGGACAGGGACAATACAATGAGCAGTTCTTC	CASSLEGQGQYNEQFF
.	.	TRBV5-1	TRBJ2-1	TGCGCCAGCAGTCCGAGGGGGGGTGAGCAGTTCTTC	CASSPRGGEQFF
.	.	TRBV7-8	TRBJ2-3	TGTGCCAGCAGCTTAGCGCGGGCAGAGAAGCCCACAGATACGCAGTATTTT	CASSLARAEKPTDTQYF
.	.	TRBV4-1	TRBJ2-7	TGCGCCAGCAGCCAAGCGTTAACAGGTAGCTCCTACGAGCAGTACTTC	CASSQALTGSSYEQYF
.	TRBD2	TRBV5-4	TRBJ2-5	TGTGCCAGCAGCTTACGGACTAGCGGGGGCCAAGAGACCCAGTACTTC	CASSLRTSGGQETQYF
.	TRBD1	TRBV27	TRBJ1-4	TGTGCCAGCAGTTATAGGAACAGGGGAGGTGAAAAACTGTTTTTT	CASSYRNRGGEKLFF
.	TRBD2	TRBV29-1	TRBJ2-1	TGCAGCGTTGAAGATCTAGTAAGAGCGGGGGCCGCCTACAATGAGCAGTTCTTC	CSVEDLVRAGAAYNEQFF
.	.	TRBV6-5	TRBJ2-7	TGTGCCAAGGCTGACAGGGGAGGGGATGAGCAGTACTTC	CAKADRGGDEQYF
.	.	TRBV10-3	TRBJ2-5	TGTGCCATCAGTGGGGCAGCACAAGAGACCCAGTACTTC	CAISGAAQETQYF
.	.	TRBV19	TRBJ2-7	TGTGCCAGTAGTACGTCTCAGAGGAGGGACGAGCAGTACTTC	CASSTSQRRDEQYF
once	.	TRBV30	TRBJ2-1	TGTGCCTGGAGTAGCGACGGGGGGCTCTACAATGAGCAGTTCTTC	CAWSSDGGLYNEQFF
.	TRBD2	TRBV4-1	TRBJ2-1	TGCGCCAGCAGCCAAGATAGCGGACTAGCGGGGGGTATGCAGTTCTTC	CASSQDSGLAGGMQFF
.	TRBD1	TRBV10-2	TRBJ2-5	TGCGCCAGCACGGGACAGGTCCAAGAGACCCAGTACTTC	CASTGQVQETQYF
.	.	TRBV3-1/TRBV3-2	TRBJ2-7	TGTGCCAGCAGCCAAGGGAGGCCCTACGAGCAGTACTTC	CASSQGRPYEQYF
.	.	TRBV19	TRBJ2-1	TGTGCCAGTATGTTGGGGGCAGGGGAGCAGTTCTTC	CASMLGAGEQFF
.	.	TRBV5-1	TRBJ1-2	TGCGCCAGCAAGTATGAGGGGACACGCGACTACACCTTC	CASKYEGTRDYTF
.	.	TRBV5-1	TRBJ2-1	TGCGCCAGCAGTGACGGACACGTTTCGTCCCATGAGCAGTTCTTC	CASSDGHVSSHEQFF
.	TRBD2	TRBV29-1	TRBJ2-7	TGCAGCGTCGGGAGGGGCAGGGGAGAGTACGAGCAGTACTTC	CSVGRGRGEYEQYF
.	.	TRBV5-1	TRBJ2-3	TGCGCCAGCAGCTTCGTGGGTCGGGCAGATACGCAGTATTTT	CASSFVGRADTQYF
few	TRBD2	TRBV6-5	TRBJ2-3	TGTGCCAGCCGGACTAGCGAGGCAGATACGCAGTATTTT	CASRTSEADTQYF
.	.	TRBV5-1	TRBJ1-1	TGCGCCAGCAGCTTGGGCCTGGCGGGCTACACTGAAGCTTTCTTT	CASSLGLAGYTEAFF
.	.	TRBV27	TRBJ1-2	TGTGCCAGCAGCCACAGGGAGAGCTATGGCTACACCTTC	CASSHRESYGYTF
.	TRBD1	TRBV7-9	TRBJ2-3	TGTGCCAGCAGCCCAGGGGGCTCAACCACAGATACGCAGTATTTT	CASSPGGSTTDTQYF
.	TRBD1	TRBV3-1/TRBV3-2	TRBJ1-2	TGTGCCAGCAGCCGGGACAGGGGTGGAAATGGCTACACCTTC	CASSRDRGGNGYTF
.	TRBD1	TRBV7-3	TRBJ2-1	TGTGCCAGCAGCCTAATCGGGACAGGGGGCGCGCGGAATGAGCAGTTCTTC	CASSLIGTGGARNEQFF
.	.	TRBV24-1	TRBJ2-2	TGTGCCACCAGTGATTTAAGGGTCGAGGGTGTTAACACCGGGGAGCTGTTTTTT	CATSDLRVEGVNTGELFF
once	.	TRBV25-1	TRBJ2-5	TGTGCCAGCAGTCTCCTCTCGGAGACCCAGTACTTC	CASSLLSETQYF
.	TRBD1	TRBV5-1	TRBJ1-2	TGCGCCAGCAGTACCGGGACAGGGACCTATGGCTACACCTTC	CASSTGTGTYGYTF
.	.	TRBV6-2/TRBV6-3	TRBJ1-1	TGTGCCAGCAGTTACTCGAATGAAGGAGGGGACACTGAAGCTTTCTTT	CASSYSNEGGDTEAFF
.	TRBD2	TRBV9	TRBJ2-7	TGTGCCAGCAGCTTCATAGCCGGGACTAGCGGGGGTTACTCCTACGAGCAGTACTTC	CASSFIAGTSGGYSYEQYF
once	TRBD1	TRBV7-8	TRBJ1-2	TGTGCCAGCAGCCCCGTCCGGGGACAGGGGGTGTTCAACTATGGCTACACCTTC	CASSPVRGQGVFNYGYTF
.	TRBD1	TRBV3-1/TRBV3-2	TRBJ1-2	TGTGCCAGCACCCCCTCCAGGGGGGAGGGCTACACCTTC	CASTPSRGEGYTF
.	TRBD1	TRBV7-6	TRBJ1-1	TGTGCCAGCAGCTTAGCGGTAGGACAGGGGATCACTGAAGCTTTCTTT	CASSLAVGQGITEAFF